The sequence of this T cell receptor beta chain was determined in a study of radiation and T cells in renal cell carcinoma (dated by TCRdb to the early 2020s). For the wider study: TCR beta sequencing covered fewer than 60 samples in total, comprising some 25 tumors and some 27 peripheral blood samples. Across all 50 or so samples, 4,016,671 unique CDR3 nucleotide sequences, encoding 2,658,974 unique CDR3 amino acid sequences, were identified.

In the paper's terms, the time point label means: tumor resected at nephrectomy. The sample's treatment or condition label, decoded: 15 Gy SBRT to primary tumor, nephrectomy 4 weeks later. Samples were obtained from a clinical trial, in which 15 Gy stereotactic body radiation therapy was delivered to primary renal cell carcinomas and nephrectomy was performed 4 weeks later. Every patient had renal cell carcinoma of clear cell pathology. Tumor processing involved mechanical dissociation, digestion with collagenase/hyaluronidase at 37 degrees C, handling in gentleMACS C tubes, and storage in liquid nitrogen. The QIAamp DNA Blood Mini Kit (Qiagen) was used to prepare genomic DNA for TCR sequencing. The analyses included only samples that passed all quality control checks. As regards this clone: The antigen it binds to is not known. No base qualities exist here, and no much larger clone lies one base off it.

The immunoSEQ kit was used, according to the manufacturer's recommendations, to generate TCR beta libraries from genomic DNA. For library preparation, a first multiplex PCR was performed with proprietary primers, followed by a second PCR in which unique barcodes were added, and bead cleanups were performed after each round. A positive control reaction and a negative control reaction, both provided in the kit, were run with every batch of samples. The final libraries were assessed on an Agilent 4200 TapeStation D1000 ScreenTape, pooled by volume, and quantified by qPCR. An Illumina NextSeq500 fitted with a MidOutput 150-cycle cartridge performed the sequencing, running 156 Read1 cycles and 15 Index1 cycles with the kit's custom primers. The pooled library was loaded at approximately 1 pM, with an approximately 21% PhiX control spiked in. The published analysis was carried out like this. The vendor-processed data were analyzed in R, and a clonotype was defined as all T cells that share the same CDR3 nucleotide sequence. For clone abundance analyses, frequencies were normalized to the 10,000 most abundant clones in each sample. Before analysis, public T cell clones were removed, and these numbered fewer than five per sample on average. Dominant motif analysis used ImmunoMap with the PAM10 matrix, gap penalty 30 and homology threshold 0.3; motifs with cumulative frequency at least 0.01 counted as dominant. Tumor-enriched clonotypes and baseline blood-enriched clonotypes were defined as those with an abundance difference of at least 32-fold between compartments. Tumor-blood repertoire similarity was measured with the Baroni-Urbani and Buser coefficient, and groups were compared using two-tailed Wilcoxon tests in R. TCRdb obtained this table from immuneACCESS and retained in-frame rearrangements with V and J assigned. These tables miss some clones; where compared with another copy, unresolved V genes account for less than half of the shortfall, and the remainder is unexplained. V and J calls and clone size are copied from that table; D and trimming were computed from the DNA. This sample comprises about 16,000 clones, 50% of them detected only once. The top ten clones comprise almost 40% of the sample.

Overall study outcomes, separate from this receptor: The single-armed trial design could not address effects of radiation dose or scheduling on the TCR repertoire. Intratumoral heterogeneity went uncaptured because the only tumor material available was small regions of roughly 1 g. An increase in top tumor clonotypes in blood was observed from baseline to 2 weeks post-radiation, followed by contraction by 4 weeks, which was taken to suggest transient expansion of tumor-resident clones. Irradiated tumors contained more dominant CDR3 motifs, and these motifs occupied a larger share of the repertoire than in control tumors. Because no pretreatment tumor biopsies were available, whether clonotypes were present in the tumor at baseline could not be determined. Compared with controls, irradiated tumors had higher TCR clonality, as the top 100 clonotypes made up an average of 54% of the repertoire, versus roughly 45% in nephrectomy-only tumors.

This receptor was taken from a woman aged 55 to 70 with renal cell carcinoma. Sample: tumor tissue, taken from a patient whose treatment included radiotherapy and nephrectomy.

The DNA sequence reads TGTGCCAGCAGTTACAGAGGGGACGGTATCACTGAAGCTTTCTTT. This is translated as CASSYRGDGITEAFF. Recombination linked TRBV6-6 to TRBJ1-1, with TRBD1 tentatively as D gene (5 bases match). The germline V gene (reference sequence) yields MNHNY for CDR1 and SVGAGI for CDR2. There are 15 amino acids in the CDR3, from cysteine to phenylalanine inclusive. The entry retains the CDR3 DNA only, 45 bases that are in frame from base 1. V was cut back by 2 bases and J by 4 bases, leaving a gap of 14 bases between them.